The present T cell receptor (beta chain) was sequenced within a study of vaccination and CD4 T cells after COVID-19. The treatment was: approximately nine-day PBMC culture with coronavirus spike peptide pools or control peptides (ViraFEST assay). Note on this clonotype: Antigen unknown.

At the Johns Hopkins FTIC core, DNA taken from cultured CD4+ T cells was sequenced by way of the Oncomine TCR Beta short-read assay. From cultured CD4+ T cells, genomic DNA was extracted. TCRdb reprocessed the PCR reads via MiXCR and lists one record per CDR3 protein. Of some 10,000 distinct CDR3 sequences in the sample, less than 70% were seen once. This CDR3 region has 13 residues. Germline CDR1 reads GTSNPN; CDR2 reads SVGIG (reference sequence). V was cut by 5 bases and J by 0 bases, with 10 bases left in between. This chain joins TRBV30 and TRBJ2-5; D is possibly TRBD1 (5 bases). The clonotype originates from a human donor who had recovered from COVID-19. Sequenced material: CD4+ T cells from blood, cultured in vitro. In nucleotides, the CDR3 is TGTGCCTGGGCTACAGGTCACCAAGAGACCCAGTACTTC. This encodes CAWATGHQETQYF.